This T cell receptor beta chain was observed in a study of CD8+CD57+ T cells in acquired aplastic anemia. Whole-study context: When averaged, DNA from sorted CD4+ and CD8+ cells came to approximately 3.2 ug.

CD8+CD57+ cell expansion had been shown by flow cytometry in patients chosen for sequencing. Blood came from patients not yet given any therapy. General observations from the study: Sharing between patients and controls was observed for twenty-nine CD8+ CDR3 sequences. Significance was not reached for CD8+ Simpson's diversity between patients and controls.

This clonotype has a handful of counts. What it binds is unknown. Genomic DNA templated the TCR beta VDJ and CDR3 profiling. TCRdb passed the reads through MiXCR, listing each CDR3 protein once. Of around 430,000 distinct CDR3 sequences in the sample, more than 25% were seen once. Specimen: sorted CD4+, CD8+, or CD8+CD57+ T cells (not recorded which) from PBMCs. The clonotype was recovered from a human donor with aplastic anemia.

The CDR3 reads CATYSGVSTDTQYF. The CDR3 DNA follows: TGTGCCACATACTCGGGAGTTTCAACAGATACGCAGTATTTT. The chain employs TRBV24-1 and TRBJ2-3, with D possibly matching TRBD2 (6 bases). This CDR3 is built from 14 residues. Germline V gives CDR1 KGHDR, CDR2 SFDVKD. Trimming stripped 10 bases from V and 3 bases from J, with 16 bases between.